The 12 T cell receptor beta chains reported below all come from one sample, sequenced in a study of T cells after posttransplantation cyclophosphamide. Cyclophosphamide on days +3 and +4 followed busulfan-fludarabine conditioning and a marrow graft. The method was immunoSEQ multiplex PCR; TCRdb's version includes in-frame clones alone and lacks a portion of them. The table lists about 8,500 clones, more than 75% of them singletons, with more than 20% in the top ten. Sequences were derived from PBMCs, sampled after allogeneic stem cell transplant with posttransplant cyclophosphamide. These receptors were collected from a female patient aged 40-50 years who received an allogeneic stem cell transplant from an unrelated donor, was CMV-positive, and had no GVHD. These T cells may partly come from the graft donor.

CDR3 DNA: TGTGCCAGCAGTGATCGGCAGGGCGTAGACTACGAGCAGTACTTC. Protein: CASSDRQGVDYEQYF. The V call is TRBV2, the J call TRBJ2-7; D may be TRBD1 (5 bases). V was trimmed by 3 bases and J by 3 bases, leaving 15 bases between them. The CDR3 totals 15 residues. In germline, CDR1 is SNHLY, CDR2 FYNNEI.

The CDR3 is CASSQSAHPRGQRETQYF. The CDR3 bases are TGCGCCAGCAGCCAGTCCGCTCACCCAAGGGGACAGAGGGAGACCCAGTACTTC. V and J are TRBV4-1 and TRBJ2-5, with 7 bases lining up with TRBD1. Trimming removed 3 bases from V and 5 bases from J; junction bases left unmatched: 18. Germline CDR1 is MGHRA and CDR2 is YSYEKL. This CDR3 region has 18 residues.

This chain uses TRBV4-3 with TRBJ2-7; 13 nucleotides agree with TRBD2. CDR1 and CDR2 (germline): LGHNA, YSLEER. J lost 2 bases, V lost 1 base, and 11 bases had no gene match. The CDR3 is 19 amino acids. DNA for the CDR3: TGCGCCAGCAGCCAAGGTCGGACTAGCGGGGGCCTAACGACCTACGAGCAGTACTTC. Translation gives CASSQGRTSGGLTTYEQYF.

The V call is TRBV14, the J call TRBJ1-6; D gene ambiguous. V lost 0 bases to trimming and J lost 7 bases, with 7 bases between them. The CDR3 covers 14 residues. The germline V gene has CDR1 SGHDN and CDR2 FVKESK. CDR3 coding DNA: TGTGCCAGCAGCCAAGATTACGGGAATTCACCCCTCCACTTT. This translates into CASSQDYGNSPLHF.

V and J are TRBV6-5 and TRBJ1-5, with TRBD1 matching 7 bases. This CDR3 comprises 15 residues. Germline CDR1 MNHEY, CDR2 SVGAGI. V was pared by 5 bases and J by 5 bases, with 9 bases of the junction left unmatched. The CDR3 DNA sequence: TGTGCCAGCAGTGCCGACAGGGCAAATCATCAGCCCCAGCATTTT. This encodes CASSADRANHQPQHF.

The chain recombines TRBV5-5 with TRBJ2-1, with D perhaps TRBD1 (6 bases). CDR1 SGHKS and CDR2 YYEKEE come from the germline V gene (reference sequence). V lost 3 bases, J lost 0 bases, and 10 bases lay in between. The CDR3 is made up of 15 amino acids. The CDR3 protein is CASSSTGLSYNEQFF. For the CDR3, the DNA is TGTGCCAGCAGCTCGACAGGACTCTCCTACAATGAGCAGTTCTTC.

The chain is built from TRBV10-1 and TRBJ1-5; D call uncertain. The germline gives CDR1 WNHNN, CDR2 SYGVQD (reference sequence). V shed 6 bases and J shed 4 bases, with 19 bases lying between them. CDR3 length equals 16 residues. This CDR3 reads CASRHPIGRNNQPQHF. In DNA form, the CDR3 reads TGCGCCAGCAGACACCCTATTGGGAGGAATAATCAGCCCCAGCATTTT.

The J gene is TRBJ1-2, the V gene TRBV7-8, with TRBD1 as a possible D gene (6 bases). The length of the CDR3 is 13 residues. Germline CDR1 reads SGHVS; CDR2 reads FQNEAQ. V lost 3 bases to trimming and J lost 4 bases, with 9 bases between them. The CDR3 is CASSLTGGYGYTF. The CDR3 coding sequence is TGTGCCAGCAGCTTGACAGGAGGCTATGGCTACACCTTC.

This chain joins TRBV7-2 and TRBJ2-2, with D possibly TRBD2 on 5 matching bases. The germline V and J ends were trimmed by 5 bases and 4 bases, with 11 bases remaining between them. This CDR3 is built from 14 residues. From germline, CDR1 is SGHTA and CDR2 FQGNSA. The CDR3 nucleotides read TGTGCCAGCAGCAATGGACTTCCCACCGGGGAGCTGTTTTTT. Residues: CASSNGLPTGELFF.

The rearrangement links TRBV7-9 to TRBJ2-5; maybe TRBD1 (6 bases). V gave up 5 bases and J gave up 5 bases, with 12 bases separating them. This CDR3 is 13 amino acids long. Germline V lookup: CDR1 SEHNR, CDR2 FQNEAQ (reference sequence). The CDR3 DNA is TGTGCCAGCAGCCCAGACAGGTTTGAGACCCAGTACTTC. It translates to CASSPDRFETQYF.

The V and J genes are TRBV18 and TRBJ2-1; 11 nucleotides line up with TRBD2. The V segment lost 4 bases and the J segment 3 bases; nucleotides outside the gene matches: 5. The CDR3 is 16 residues long. CDR1 and CDR2 (germline): KGHSH, LQKENI. CDR3 DNA: TGTGCCAGCTCACACGACACTAGCGGGGGCTACAATGAGCAGTTCTTC. This translates into CASSHDTSGGYNEQFF.

The gene calls are TRBV5-1 and TRBJ2-5; TRBD2 matches 8 bases. With V trimmed by 1 base and J by 2 bases, 4 bases remained unmatched. Germline loops: CDR1 SGHRS, CDR2 YFSETQ. The CDR3 spans 15 residues. CDR3 nucleotides: TGCGCCAGCAGCTTGACCCGGGGGGGTCAAGAGACCCAGTACTTC. It translates to CASSLTRGGQETQYF.